The following is a T cell receptor (beta chain) sequence with its context. V lost 2 bases and J 6 bases, leaving 17 bases between the germline ends. CDR3 length equals 15 residues. The germline CDR1 and CDR2 sequences are SGHAT and FQNNGV. This entry comes from a study of blood T cell repertoires in COVID-19. Whole-study context: Italy, Spain and the United States were the sources of the convalescent and acute COVID-19 samples. T cells, B-cell-depleted T cells, or PBMCs provided the cDNA or gDNA that served as material.

Under the authors' procedure: Amplification of reference gene primers was used by the study to estimate nucleated cell counts. Repertoires were generated with immunoSEQ multiplex PCR, while TCRdb's copy carries only in-frame clones and drops some. D and trimming were read from the DNA, whereas the V and J calls and clone size are those reported in that table. Altogether about 240,000 clones are present, 60% to 75% being singletons, with the ten largest covering 2.5% to 4%. The sequence came from an elderly woman with acute or convalescent COVID-19. The source material was peripheral blood. The chain combines TRBV11-2 with TRBJ2-7; possible D gene TRBD1, 6 bases. CDR3 sequence: CASSLLGRGDGEQYF. CDR3 in DNA: TGTGCCAGCAGCTTATTGGGCAGGGGAGACGGCGAGCAGTACTTC.